Following are 20 T cell receptor beta chains from one sample sequenced in a study of blood T cell repertoires in COVID-19. The protocol was immunoSEQ multiplex PCR, while the TCRdb copy is restricted to in-frame clones and leaves out a portion. The top ten hold about 10% of the sample, which has around 88,000 clones, approximately 81% seen once. The sequencing sample was made of peripheral blood. The receptors were gathered from an elderly woman with acute or convalescent COVID-19.

Only one count was recorded for this clone. The chain uses TRBV9 and TRBJ2-3; TRBD2 agrees at 10 bases. The CDR3 is 15 amino acids. The V segment lost 3 bases and the J segment 1 base; nucleotides outside the gene matches: 2. Per the germline V gene, CDR1 is SGDLS and CDR2 is YYNGEE. This CDR3 reads CASSDTSGGTDTQYF. Here the CDR3 DNA reads TGTGCCAGCAGCGATACTAGCGGGGGCACAGATACGCAGTATTTT. Full variable domain (outside the CDR3, taken from reference TRBV9 and TRBJ2-3): DSGVTQTPKHLITATGQRVTLRCSPRSGDLSVYWYQQSLDQGLQFLIQYYNGEERAKGNILERFSAQQFPDLHSELNLSSLELGDSALYFCASSDTSGGTDTQYFGPGTRLTVL.

The V and J genes are TRBV6-2 or TRBV6-3 and TRBJ2-3, with D tentatively TRBD1 (6 bases). CDR1 is MNHEY, CDR2 SVGEGT, per germline. The CDR3 runs 11 residues. V was cut by 5 bases and J by 11 bases, with 11 bases left in between. CDR3 in DNA: TGTGCCAGCAGTGAGACGGGACAGCAGTATTTT. Protein: CASSETGQQYF.

The rearrangement joins TRBV6-5 to TRBJ2-3, with 9 positions matching TRBD1. CDR3 length: 16 amino acids. V trimming: 0 bases; J trimming: 2 bases; junction bases outside the gene matches: 3. Per germline, CDR1 MNHEY and CDR2 SVGAGI. The CDR3 is CASSYSGTGITDTQYF. DNA for the CDR3: TGTGCCAGCAGTTACTCCGGGACAGGGATCACAGATACGCAGTATTTT.

The V gene is TRBV2, the J gene TRBJ1-1; D possibly corresponds to TRBD1 (5 bases). The ends were cut back, 1 base at V and 5 bases at J, with 11 bases in the middle. The germline CDR1 and CDR2 sequences are SNHLY and FYNNEI. The CDR3 is 14 residues long. The DNA for the CDR3 is TGTGCCAGCAGTGAAGGTGGGGGAGGGACTGAAGCTTTCTTT. Amino acid sequence: CASSEGGGGTEAFF.

The table lists this clone with a few counts. V usage is TRBV27 and J usage is TRBJ1-2, with 10 bases fitting TRBD1. After removal of 5 bases from V and 3 bases from J, the junction contained 9 bases not matched to a gene. The germline V gene encodes CDR1 MNHEY and CDR2 SMNVEV (reference sequence). The CDR3 loop spans 16 amino acids. The CDR3 bases are TGTGCCAGCAGTCCGCGGACAGGGGGATGGGACTATGGCTACACCTTC. This sequence encodes CASSPRTGGWDYGYTF.

V usage is TRBV7-2 and J usage is TRBJ2-3, with TRBD1 as a possible D gene (5 bases). The V gene's germline CDR1 is SGHTA and CDR2 FQGNSA. The CDR3 covers 14 residues. Trimming stripped 2 bases from V and 6 bases from J, with 12 bases between. CDR3 nucleotide sequence: TGTGCCAGCAGCTTACAGGGTGATAGGGATACGCAGTATTTT. Translation: CASSLQGDRDTQYF. Based on the CDR3 plus reference TRBV7-2 and TRBJ2-3, the full variable domain is GAGVSQSPSNKVTEKGKDVELRCDPISGHTALYWYRQSLGQGLEFLIYFQGNSAPDKSGLPSDRFSAERTGGSVSTLTIQRTQQEDSAVYLCASSLQGDRDTQYFGPGTRLTVL.

This clone occurred once. This chain links TRBV30 with TRBJ2-3; 8 bases fit TRBD2. J was trimmed by 5 bases and V by 2 bases; bases with no gene match: 6. The germline CDR1 and CDR2 sequences are GTSNPN and SVGIG (reference sequence). The CDR3 totals 14 residues. CDR3 nucleotides: TGTGCCTGGAGTCCTCGGGGGGGGGTAGATACGCAGTATTTT. Residues: CAWSPRGGVDTQYF.

There are a few counts of this clone. The J gene is TRBJ1-1, the V gene TRBV3-1 (or the pseudogene TRBV3-2); 8 positions match TRBD1. The CDR3 contains 15 residues. In germline, CDR1 is LGHDT, CDR2 YNNKEL (reference sequence). With 3 bases clipped from V and 3 bases from J, the junction kept 6 bases outside the gene matches. The CDR3 loop reads CASSQKTGVDTEAFF. The DNA for the CDR3 is TGTGCCAGCAGCCAGAAGACAGGGGTGGACACTGAAGCTTTCTTT.

CDR3 loop: CASSPPTQEVEKLFF. CDR3 DNA sequence: TGTGCCAGCTCACCCCCAACCCAGGAAGTAGAAAAACTGTTTTTT. The chain recombines TRBV18 with TRBJ1-4; D not resolved. The CDR3 has 15 residues. V was shortened by 3 bases and J by 8 bases, with 16 bases between the two germline ends. CDR1 is KGHSH and CDR2 is LQKENI in the germline V gene.

The V and J genes are TRBV3-1 (or the pseudogene TRBV3-2) and TRBJ1-6; possible D gene TRBD1, 5 bases. The germline CDR1 and CDR2 sequences are LGHDT and YNNKEL (reference sequence). The CDR3 length is 20 residues. V lost 4 bases and J lost 8, with 30 bases in between. CDR3 amino acids: CASSPRQTRHPNGIHSPLHF. The DNA of the CDR3 is TGTGCCAGCAGCCCCCGACAGACTCGTCACCCAAATGGTATCCATTCACCCCTCCACTTT.

This chain links TRBV27 with TRBJ2-7; D is possibly TRBD1 (6 bases). This CDR3 has 14 residues. V lost 5 bases to trimming and J lost 6 bases, with 17 bases between them. Germline V gives CDR1 MNHEY, CDR2 SMNVEV (reference sequence). The CDR3 sequence: CASSPNQGQGEQYV. CDR3 bases: TGTGCCAGCAGTCCCAACCAGGGACAAGGCGAGCAGTACGTC.

V usage is TRBV28 and J usage is TRBJ1-5; no clear D gene. The CDR3 covers 14 residues. Germline values: CDR1 MDHEN, CDR2 SYDVKM. Trimming shortened V by 2 bases and J by 2 bases, and 7 bases separated the two germline ends. CDR3 nucleotide sequence: TGTGCCAGCAGTTTACTGATAGGCAATCAGCCCCAGCATTTT. Protein sequence: CASSLLIGNQPQHF.

This chain links TRBV6-1 with TRBJ1-3; D uncertain. The CDR3 runs to 15 residues. Germline CDR1 MNHNS, CDR2 SASEGT. The ends were cut back, 3 bases at V and 0 bases at J, with 9 bases in the middle. In DNA, the CDR3 is TGTGCCAGCAGTGAGCGGCTACTCTCTGGAAACACCATATATTTT. Residues: CASSERLLSGNTIYF.

The chain employs TRBV19 and TRBJ2-2; TRBD1 agrees at 7 bases. V shed 3 bases and J 1 base; nucleotides not matched to a gene: 5. This CDR3 comprises 16 residues. CDR1 is LNHDA, CDR2 SQIVND, per germline (reference sequence). The CDR3 nucleotides read TGTGCCAGTAGTATCCGAGGGGGCCTGAACACCGGGGAGCTGTTTTTT. Protein: CASSIRGGLNTGELFF. Complete variable domain (other parts from reference TRBV19 and TRBJ2-2): DGGITQSPKYLFRKEGQNVTLSCEQNLNHDAMYWYRQDPGQGLRLIYYSQIVNDFQKGDIAEGYSVSREKKESFPLTVTSAQKNPTAFYLCASSIRGGLNTGELFFGEGSRLTVL.

This clone has a single count. This rearrangement joins TRBV5-8 to TRBJ2-1, with a weak D call TRBD2 (7 bases). Germline V gene data show CDR1 as SGHTS and CDR2 as YDEGEE. Trimming cost V 1 base and J 7 bases, with 15 bases left between them. The CDR3 covers 15 residues. CDR3 sequence reads: CASSLFGGPVNEQFF. The CDR3 DNA is TGTGCCAGCAGCTTGTTCGGGGGGCCCGTTAATGAGCAGTTCTTC.

This clone has more than one count but fewer than ten. The chain couples TRBV29-1 to TRBJ1-2, with 7 bases fitting TRBD1. V lost 1 base and J lost 4; bases outside the gene matches: 9. The V gene's germline CDR1 is SQVTM and CDR2 ANQGSEA. There are 15 residues in the CDR3. The CDR3 bases are TGCAGCGTTGAAGGAGGGGACAGTATTTCCTATGGCTACACCTTC. It yields the protein CSVEGGDSISYGYTF.

The rearrangement links TRBV4-3 to TRBJ1-2; no clear D gene. CDR3 length: 13 amino acids. CDR1 is LGHNA and CDR2 is YSLEER in the germline V gene. V was pared by 2 bases and J by 7 bases, with 11 bases between. CDR3 in DNA: TGCGCCAGCAGCCAATGGGTGGCGGGTGGCTACACCTTC. The encoded protein is CASSQWVAGGYTF.

V usage is TRBV11-2 and J usage is TRBJ1-3; possible D gene TRBD1, 5 bases. The CDR3 contains 15 residues. V lost 5 bases and J lost 5, with 16 bases in between. Germline CDR1 and CDR2: SGHAT and FQNNGV. This CDR3 reads CASSRIQGNRNTIYF. In DNA form, the CDR3 reads TGTGCCAGCAGCCGAATCCAGGGAAATAGAAACACCATATATTTT.

The gene calls are TRBV28 and TRBJ2-6; possible D gene TRBD2, 6 bases. The germline gives CDR1 MDHEN, CDR2 SYDVKM. The CDR3 runs 17 residues. Trimming stripped 4 bases from V and 4 bases from J, with 17 bases between. The CDR3: CASSSTRWGEGANVLTF. As DNA, the CDR3 is TGTGCCAGCAGTTCGACCCGATGGGGGGAAGGGGCCAACGTCCTGACTTTC.

This clone was counted a few times. This rearrangement joins TRBV7-2 to TRBJ1-2; D is unclear. CDR1 is SGHTA and CDR2 is FQGNSA in the germline V gene. CDR3 length: 12 amino acids. The ends were cut back, 7 bases at V and 5 bases at J, with 11 bases in the middle. The CDR3 sequence is CASTVVPYGYTF. The DNA for the CDR3 is TGTGCCAGCACCGTTGTCCCTTATGGCTACACCTTC.